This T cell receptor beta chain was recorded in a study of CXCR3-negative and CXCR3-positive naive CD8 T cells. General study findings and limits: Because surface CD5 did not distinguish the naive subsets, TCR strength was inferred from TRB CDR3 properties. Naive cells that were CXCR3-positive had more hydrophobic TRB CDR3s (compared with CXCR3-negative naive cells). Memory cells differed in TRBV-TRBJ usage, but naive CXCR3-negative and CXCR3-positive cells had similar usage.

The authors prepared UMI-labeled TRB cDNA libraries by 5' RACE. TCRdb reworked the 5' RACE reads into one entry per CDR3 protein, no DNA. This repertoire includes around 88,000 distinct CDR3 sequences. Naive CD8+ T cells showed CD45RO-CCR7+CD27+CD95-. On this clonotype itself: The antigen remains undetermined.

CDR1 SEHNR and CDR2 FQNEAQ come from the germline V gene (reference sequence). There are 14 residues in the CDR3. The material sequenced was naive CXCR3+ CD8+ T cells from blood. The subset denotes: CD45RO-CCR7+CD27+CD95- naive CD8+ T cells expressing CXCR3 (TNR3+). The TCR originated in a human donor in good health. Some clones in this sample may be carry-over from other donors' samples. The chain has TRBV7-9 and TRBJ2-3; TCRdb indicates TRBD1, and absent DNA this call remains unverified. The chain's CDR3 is CASTGDPSTDTQYF. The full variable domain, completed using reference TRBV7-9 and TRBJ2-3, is DTGVSQNPRHKITKRGQNVTFRCDPISEHNRLYWYRQTLGQGPEFLTYFQNEAQLEKSRLLSDRFSAERPKGSFSTLEIQRTEQGDSAMYLCASTGDPSTDTQYFGPGTRLTVL.